Listed below are T cell receptor beta chains from one sample, sequenced in a study of PD-L1 blockade in urothelial cancer. Some clones are missing from TCRdb's copy, which holds only in-frame ones; the method was immunoSEQ multiplex PCR. This sample has about 40,000 clones, with about 83% found just once. The starting material was PBMCs, obtained around atezolizumab (anti-PD-L1) treatment. Every receptor here comes from a man in his 60s with urothelial cancer. Each CDR3 is given with its conserved first and last residue. Fields, in order: clone size, J gene, D gene, V gene, CDR3 protein, CDR3 DNA. The D gene is left open where the match is weak. Expanded clones are given a class, and other clones once, few, many or no size at all.

.,TRBJ2-1,.,TRBV9,CASSGPSTYNEQFF,TGTGCCAGCAGCGGCCCTTCTACCTACAATGAGCAGTTCTTC
few,TRBJ1-3,.,TRBV15,CATSRDGRVMDTIYF,TGTGCCACCAGCAGAGATGGCAGGGTAATGGACACCATATATTTT
.,TRBJ2-7,TRBD1,TRBV28,CASRSFPDRRRYEGYEQYF,TGTGCCAGCAGATCCTTCCCGGACAGGAGGAGATACGAGGGATACGAGCAGTACTTC
.,TRBJ1-5,.,TRBV27,CASSLSGGMDNQPQHF,TGTGCCAGCAGTTTATCGGGGGGTATGGACAATCAGCCCCAGCATTTT
.,TRBJ1-5,.,TRBV4-3,CASSQRTVNQPQHF,TGCGCCAGCAGCCAACGGACAGTAAATCAGCCCCAGCATTTT
once,TRBJ2-7,.,TRBV4-2,CASSQDISLWTSAAYEQYF,TGTGCCAGCAGCCAAGATATTAGCTTGTGGACTTCGGCCGCCTACGAGCAGTACTTC
.,TRBJ1-2,.,TRBV19,CASTSQGLGGYTF,TGTGCCAGCACGTCTCAGGGGCTAGGTGGCTACACCTTC
.,TRBJ2-6,TRBD2,TRBV6-1,CATGRGLTGANVLTF,TGTGCAACCGGGAGGGGGTTGACTGGGGCCAACGTCCTGACTTTC
.,TRBJ2-7,.,TRBV20-1,CSARGGDEQYF,TGCAGTGCCAGAGGGGGGGACGAGCAGTACTTC
.,TRBJ2-2,.,TRBV10-2,CASSWKGDTGELFF,TGCGCCAGCAGCTGGAAGGGGGACACCGGGGAGCTGTTTTTT
.,TRBJ2-3,TRBD1,TRBV5-1,CASSLSGTASTDTQYF,TGCGCCAGCAGCTTATCCGGGACAGCAAGCACAGATACGCAGTATTTT
.,TRBJ2-3,TRBD2,TRBV14,CASSQTSGSVDTQYF,TGTGCCAGCAGCCAGACTAGCGGGAGTGTGGATACGCAGTATTTT
.,TRBJ2-3,TRBD2,TRBV5-1,CASSLGLAGGGGSTDTQYF,TGCGCCAGCAGCCTTGGACTAGCGGGAGGGGGAGGTAGCACAGATACGCAGTATTTT
.,TRBJ2-2,TRBD2,TRBV9,CASSLRLAGGAGELFF,TGTGCCAGCAGCCTGAGACTAGCGGGAGGCGCCGGGGAGCTGTTTTTT
.,TRBJ1-3,TRBD1,TRBV19,CASRDRRNTIYF,TGTGCCAGCCGGGACAGGAGAAACACCATATATTTT
.,TRBJ2-7,TRBD1,TRBV27,CASSLTLPGQGAPYEQYF,TGTGCCAGCAGTCTAACCCTACCGGGACAGGGGGCCCCCTACGAGCAGTACTTC
.,TRBJ1-6,.,TRBV5-1,CASSPDNNNSPLHF,TGCGCCAGCAGCCCGGACAACAATAATTCACCCCTCCACTTT
.,TRBJ1-5,TRBD1,TRBV27,CASSLLQGAGQPQHF,TGTGCCAGCAGTTTATTGCAGGGGGCAGGTCAGCCCCAGCATTTT
.,TRBJ1-1,TRBD1,TRBV28,CASRPRTGRVPVGEAFF,TGTGCCAGCAGACCCAGGACAGGGAGGGTCCCAGTCGGTGAAGCTTTCTTT
.,TRBJ2-3,.,TRBV10-3,CAIAGARGLTDTQYF,TGTGCCATCGCGGGGGCCCGGGGTCTCACAGATACGCAGTATTTT
.,TRBJ2-7,TRBD2,TRBV25-1,CASSDLGTSVVEQYF,TGTGCCAGCAGTGACCTCGGGACTAGCGTGGTTGAGCAGTACTTC
.,TRBJ2-7,.,TRBV6-5,CASSYPGTSYEQYF,TGTGCCAGCAGTTACCCCGGGACATCGTACGAGCAGTACTTC
.,TRBJ1-1,.,TRBV7-2,CASSPLSGVSAEAFF,TGTGCCAGCAGCCCCCTATCGGGAGTAAGCGCTGAAGCTTTCTTT
.,TRBJ2-7,.,TRBV7-2,CASSLPADRISLSYEQYF,TGTGCCAGCAGCTTACCGGCAGACAGGATCTCTCTCTCCTACGAGCAGTACTTC
.,TRBJ2-5,.,TRBV5-1,CASSDPGTQYF,TGCGCCAGCAGCGACCCAGGGACCCAGTACTTC
.,TRBJ1-5,.,TRBV28,CASSTYRVESNQPQHF,TGTGCCAGCAGTACCTACAGGGTGGAGAGCAATCAGCCCCAGCATTTT
.,TRBJ2-4,TRBD1,TRBV28,CASSLPRQGAVINIQYF,TGTGCCAGCAGTTTACCCCGACAGGGAGCGGTAATCAACATTCAGTACTTC
.,TRBJ2-7,.,TRBV6-6,CASTTGPPNEQYF,TGTGCCAGCACCACAGGTCCCCCCAACGAGCAGTACTTC
.,TRBJ2-7,.,TRBV28,CASSLQGGEQYF,TGTGCCAGCAGTCTACAGGGCGGTGAGCAGTACTTC
.,TRBJ2-6,.,TRBV6-1,CASSVGVLGGANVLTF,TGTGCCAGCAGTGTTGGGGTACTAGGTGGGGCCAACGTCCTGACTTTC
.,TRBJ2-1,.,TRBV29-1,CSVESKSGYNEQFF,TGCAGCGTTGAATCCAAGTCAGGGTACAATGAGCAGTTCTTC
.,TRBJ2-7,TRBD2,TRBV30,CAWTSGSYEQYF,TGTGCCTGGACTAGCGGGAGTTACGAGCAGTACTTC
.,TRBJ2-3,.,TRBV9,CASSDFTSTFTDTQYF,TGTGCCAGCAGCGATTTCACTAGTACTTTCACAGATACGCAGTATTTT
.,TRBJ2-7,TRBD2,TRBV10-3,CAISESTGLAGTLGSYEQYF,TGTGCCATCAGTGAGTCGACAGGACTAGCAGGAACACTGGGATCCTACGAGCAGTACTTC
.,TRBJ2-5,TRBD1,TRBV5-4,CATGQGPEETQYF,TGTGCCACCGGACAGGGCCCCGAAGAGACCCAGTACTTC
.,TRBJ2-1,.,TRBV7-2,CASRASKGPYNEQFF,TGTGCCAGCAGGGCTAGCAAAGGGCCCTACAATGAGCAGTTCTTC
once,TRBJ2-5,TRBD2,TRBV5-6,CASSQGTSGRLKETQYF,TGTGCCAGCAGCCAAGGGACTAGCGGGAGATTGAAAGAGACCCAGTACTTC
.,TRBJ1-5,.,TRBV6-6,CASSQGPPSNQPQHF,TGTGCCAGCAGTCAGGGGCCCCCTAGCAATCAGCCCCAGCATTTT
once,TRBJ2-5,.,TRBV2,CASTEWVGGGKETQYF,TGTGCCAGCACTGAATGGGTCGGCGGGGGCAAAGAGACCCAGTACTTC
.,TRBJ1-6,.,TRBV6-5,CASSYSPRPSNSPLHF,TGTGCCAGCAGTTACTCCCCCAGGCCTTCTAATTCACCCCTCCACTTT
.,TRBJ1-4,TRBD1,TRBV5-1,CASSLGDRGHEKLFF,TGCGCCAGCAGCTTGGGGGACAGGGGGCATGAAAAACTGTTTTTT
.,TRBJ2-2,.,TRBV4-1,CASSPLASNTGELFF,TGCGCCAGCAGCCCCCTGGCCAGTAACACCGGGGAGCTGTTTTTT
.,TRBJ2-1,TRBD2,TRBV7-6,CASSLVGGSSYNEQFF,TGTGCCAGCAGCTTAGTGGGCGGGAGCTCCTACAATGAGCAGTTCTTC
.,TRBJ2-7,TRBD2,TRBV5-4,CASRTSFGRGIEEQYF,TGTGCCAGCAGGACCTCTTTCGGGAGGGGAATTGAGGAGCAGTACTTC
.,TRBJ2-7,TRBD1,TRBV18,CASSLLVDRGSEQYF,TGTGCCAGCTCACTTCTTGTCGACAGGGGTTCTGAGCAGTACTTC
.,TRBJ1-1,.,TRBV14,CASSPRTSGEAFF,TGTGCCAGCAGCCCGAGGACAAGCGGGGAAGCTTTCTTT
few,TRBJ2-2,.,TRBV6-4,CASRDIANTGELFF,TGTGCCAGCCGGGACATCGCTAACACCGGGGAGCTGTTTTTT
.,TRBJ1-1,TRBD1,TRBV2,CASRGRTGMGTEAFF,TGTGCCAGCAGGGGAAGGACAGGGATGGGGACTGAAGCTTTCTTT
.,TRBJ1-2,TRBD1,TRBV15,CATSRVTGGIDGYTF,TGTGCCACCAGCAGAGTTACAGGGGGCATCGATGGCTACACCTTC
few,TRBJ2-2,.,TRBV28,CASSLTRNTGELFF,TGTGCCAGCAGTTTAACCAGGAACACCGGGGAGCTGTTTTTT
.,TRBJ2-2,.,TRBV28,CATVSNTGELFF,TGTGCCACCGTTAGTAACACCGGGGAGCTGTTTTTT
.,TRBJ1-4,TRBD1,TRBV5-5,CASSLGDRGLFDEKLFF,TGTGCCAGCAGCTTGGGGGACAGGGGGCTTTTTGATGAAAAACTGTTTTTT
.,TRBJ1-1,TRBD1,TRBV19,CASSADRGGEAFF,TGTGCCAGTAGTGCTGACAGGGGAGGTGAAGCTTTCTTT
.,TRBJ2-7,.,TRBV19,CASSIAAGTTYEQYF,TGTGCCAGTAGTATAGCGGCGGGAACCACCTACGAGCAGTACTTC
.,TRBJ1-2,TRBD1,TRBV6-1,CASSVRGGARAEGGYTF,TGTGCCAGCAGTGTTCGAGGGGGCGCGCGAGCAGAAGGCGGCTACACCTTC
.,TRBJ2-7,.,TRBV7-2,CASQSGGYEQYF,TGTGCCAGTCAGTCTGGAGGATACGAGCAGTACTTC
.,TRBJ1-2,.,TRBV7-9,CASSSVRMGAGDYGYTF,TGTGCCAGCAGCTCGGTTAGGATGGGGGCGGGAGACTATGGCTACACCTTC
.,TRBJ1-1,TRBD1,TRBV19,CASSFGQGNTEAFF,TGTGCCAGTAGTTTTGGACAGGGGAACACTGAAGCTTTCTTT
.,TRBJ2-3,.,TRBV9,CASSVAGRSTDTQYF,TGTGCCAGCAGCGTAGCTGGGAGGAGCACAGATACGCAGTATTTT